The clone carrying this T cell receptor beta chain was detected only a few times. Germline trimming cut 8 bases from V and 4 bases from J; bases unmatched to any gene: 5. This CDR3 contains 12 residues. Germline CDR1 SGHVS, CDR2 FQNEAQ. This entry belongs to a study of early T cells in non-severe SARS-CoV-2 infection. MiXCR was run by TCRdb on the 5' RACE reads, yielding one entry per CDR3 protein. Found here are around 66,000 distinct CDR3 sequences, more than 5.5% of them singletons; the top ten hold 3% to 3.5%. The sample consisted of whole blood, taken at baseline. The source of this sequence is an adult who was a healthcare worker with PCR-confirmed SARS-CoV-2 infection or an uninfected control (not recorded which). The gene calls are TRBV7-8 and TRBJ2-7, with 7 nucleotides matching TRBD1. CDR3 loop: CASGDSPYEQYF. The CDR3 nucleotides are TGTGCCAGCGGGGACAGCCCTTACGAGCAGTACTTC. Together with reference TRBV7-8 and TRBJ2-7, the CDR3 gives the full variable domain: GAGVSQSPRYKVAKRGQDVALRCDPISGHVSLFWYQQALGQGPEFLTYFQNEAQLDKSGLPSDRFFAERPEGSVSTLKIQRTQQEDSAVYLCASGDSPYEQYFGPGTRLTVT.